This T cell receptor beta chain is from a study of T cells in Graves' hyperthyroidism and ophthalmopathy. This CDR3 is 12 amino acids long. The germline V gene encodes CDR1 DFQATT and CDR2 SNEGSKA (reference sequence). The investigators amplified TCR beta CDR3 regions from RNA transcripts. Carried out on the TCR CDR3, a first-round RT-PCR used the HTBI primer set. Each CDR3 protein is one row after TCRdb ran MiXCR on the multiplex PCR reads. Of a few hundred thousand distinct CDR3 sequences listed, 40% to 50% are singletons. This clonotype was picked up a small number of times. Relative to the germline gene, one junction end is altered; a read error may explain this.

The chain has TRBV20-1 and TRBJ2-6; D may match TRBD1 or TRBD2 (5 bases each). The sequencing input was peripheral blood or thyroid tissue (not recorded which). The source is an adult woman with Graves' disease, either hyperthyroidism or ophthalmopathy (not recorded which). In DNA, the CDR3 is TGCAGTGCTTTTAAGACGGGGACCGGTGAAGCTTTC. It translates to CSAFKTGTGEAF.